Sequencing of this TCR beta chain was carried out in a study of T cells in localized non-small cell lung cancer. The repertoire was sequenced with immunoSEQ multiplex PCR; TCRdb's copy has only in-frame clones and lacks some. This table has over 30,000 clones, 90% appearing once. CDR3 length equals 14 residues. V was shortened by 8 bases and J by 0 bases, with 12 bases between the two germline ends. From germline, CDR1 is SGDLS and CDR2 YYNGEE. Of note for this clone: Its target is unknown.

Study-wide results and caveats: Turning up in adjacent lung were a median around 60 of the top 100 tumor clones. Heterogeneity is still possible, as just one tumor region was sequenced. Maximal T cell clonality occurred in uninvolved adjacent lung, with tumor ranking below it.

The chain recombines TRBV9 with TRBJ1-5; D is perhaps TRBD1 (6 bases). This receptor was obtained from a man aged 40-75 years with stage I lung adenocarcinoma. The sequencing used peripheral blood, collected before any cancer treatment. This CDR3 is CASHRVNSNQPQHF. In nucleotides, the CDR3 is TGTGCCAGTCACAGGGTTAATAGCAATCAGCCCCAGCATTTT.